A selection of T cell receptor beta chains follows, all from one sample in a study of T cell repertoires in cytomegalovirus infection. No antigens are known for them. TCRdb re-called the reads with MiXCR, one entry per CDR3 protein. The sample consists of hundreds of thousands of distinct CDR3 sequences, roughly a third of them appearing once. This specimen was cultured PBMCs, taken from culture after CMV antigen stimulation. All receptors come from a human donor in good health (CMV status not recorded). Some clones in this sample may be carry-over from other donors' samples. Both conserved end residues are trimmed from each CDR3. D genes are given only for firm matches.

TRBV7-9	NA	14	ASSFLELANTGELF
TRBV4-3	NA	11	ASSQGVTNIQY
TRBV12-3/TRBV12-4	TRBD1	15	ASSLGLGTGHLYGYT
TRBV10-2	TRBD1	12	ASSEGGTGNIQY
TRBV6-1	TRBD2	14	ASSFRTSGLYNEQF
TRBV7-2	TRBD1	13	ASSPEDRVGEKLF
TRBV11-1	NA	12	ASSPIREAYEQY
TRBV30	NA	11	AWNPHQGFEQY
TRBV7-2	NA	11	ASNGRGYNEQF
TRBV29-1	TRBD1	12	SVGTRTGNYEQY
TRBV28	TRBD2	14	ASGIWRGRASYEQY
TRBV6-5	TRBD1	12	ASTSGQGDQPQH
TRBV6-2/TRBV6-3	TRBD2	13	ASIGLAGVGGELF
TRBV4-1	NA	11	ASSQDEGGGAF
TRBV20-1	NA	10	SARVTLGALH
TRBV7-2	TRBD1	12	ASSPRTGQGEQY
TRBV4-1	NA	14	ASSRISRSSGNTIY
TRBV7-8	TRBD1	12	ASSPRTGHYGYT
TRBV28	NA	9	ASRTTYEQY
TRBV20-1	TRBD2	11	SARLAGGREQY
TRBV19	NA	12	ASEGQPRGTEAF
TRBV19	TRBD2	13	ASTSGSGKAYEQF
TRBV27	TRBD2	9	ASTIGGAQF
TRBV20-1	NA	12	SASVAGKEKPQH
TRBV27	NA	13	ASSQTDEYNSPLH
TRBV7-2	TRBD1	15	ASSLGQTSSYNSPLH
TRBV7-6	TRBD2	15	ASSPGLAGGTYNEQF
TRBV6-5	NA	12	ASSSRERAETQY
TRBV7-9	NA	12	ASSPPDLPDTQY